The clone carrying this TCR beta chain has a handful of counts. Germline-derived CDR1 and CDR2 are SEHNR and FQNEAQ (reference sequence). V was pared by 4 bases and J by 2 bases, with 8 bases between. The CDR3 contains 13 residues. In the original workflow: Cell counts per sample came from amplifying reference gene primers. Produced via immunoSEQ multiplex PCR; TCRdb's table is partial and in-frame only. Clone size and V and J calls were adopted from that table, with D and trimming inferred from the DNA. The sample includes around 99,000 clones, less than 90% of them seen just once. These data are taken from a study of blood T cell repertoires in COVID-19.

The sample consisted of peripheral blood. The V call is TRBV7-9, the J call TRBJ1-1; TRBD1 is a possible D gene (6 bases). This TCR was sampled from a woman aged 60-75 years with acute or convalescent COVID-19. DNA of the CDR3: TGTGCCAGCAGCTCGACAGGTAACACTGAAGCTTTCTTT. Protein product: CASSSTGNTEAFF.